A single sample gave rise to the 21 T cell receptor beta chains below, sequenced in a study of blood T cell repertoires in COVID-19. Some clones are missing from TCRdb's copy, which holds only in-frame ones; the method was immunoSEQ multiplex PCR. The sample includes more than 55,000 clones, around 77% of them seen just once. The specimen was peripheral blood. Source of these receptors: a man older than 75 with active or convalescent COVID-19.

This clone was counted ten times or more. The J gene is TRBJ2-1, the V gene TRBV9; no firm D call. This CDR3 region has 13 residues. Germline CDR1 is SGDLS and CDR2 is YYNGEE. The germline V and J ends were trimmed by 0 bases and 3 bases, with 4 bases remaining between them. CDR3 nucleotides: TGTGCCAGCAGCGTAGACAACTACAATGAGCAGTTCTTC. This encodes CASSVDNYNEQFF.

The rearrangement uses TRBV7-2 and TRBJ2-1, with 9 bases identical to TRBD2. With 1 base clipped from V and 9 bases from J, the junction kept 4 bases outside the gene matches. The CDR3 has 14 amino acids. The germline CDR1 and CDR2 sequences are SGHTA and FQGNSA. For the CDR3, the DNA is TGTGCCAGCAGCTTAGGCGGGGGGGTAGCTGAGCAGTTCTTC. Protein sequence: CASSLGGGVAEQFF.

The CDR3 loop reads CASRRTTQPEQYF. Written as DNA, the CDR3 is TGTGCCAGCAGGCGGACTACCCAGCCCGAGCAGTACTTC. The chain carries TRBV6-6 and TRBJ2-7; D is possibly TRBD2 (6 bases). The CDR3 runs 13 residues. Germline lookup yields CDR1 MNHNY and CDR2 SVGAGI (reference sequence). The ends were cut back, 6 bases at V and 6 bases at J, with 15 bases in the middle.

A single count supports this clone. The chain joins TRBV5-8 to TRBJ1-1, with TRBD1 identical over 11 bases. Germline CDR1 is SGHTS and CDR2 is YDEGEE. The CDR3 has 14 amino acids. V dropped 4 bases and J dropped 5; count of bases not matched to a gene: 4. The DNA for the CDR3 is TGTGCCAGCAGCCAGGGGACAGGGGGTACTGAAGCTTTCTTT. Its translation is CASSQGTGGTEAFF.

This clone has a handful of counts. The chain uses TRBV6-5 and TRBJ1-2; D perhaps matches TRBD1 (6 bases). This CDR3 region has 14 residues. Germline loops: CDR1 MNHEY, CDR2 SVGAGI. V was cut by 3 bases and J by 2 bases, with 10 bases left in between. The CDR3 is CASSYQGTNYGYTF. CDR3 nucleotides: TGTGCCAGCAGTTATCAGGGGACCAACTATGGCTACACCTTC.

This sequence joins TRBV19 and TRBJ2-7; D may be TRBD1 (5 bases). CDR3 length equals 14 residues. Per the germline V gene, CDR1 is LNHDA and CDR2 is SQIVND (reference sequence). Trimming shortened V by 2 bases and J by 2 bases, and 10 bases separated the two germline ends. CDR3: CASSIRGYTYEQYF. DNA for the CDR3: TGTGCCAGTAGTATAAGGGGATATACCTACGAGCAGTACTTC.

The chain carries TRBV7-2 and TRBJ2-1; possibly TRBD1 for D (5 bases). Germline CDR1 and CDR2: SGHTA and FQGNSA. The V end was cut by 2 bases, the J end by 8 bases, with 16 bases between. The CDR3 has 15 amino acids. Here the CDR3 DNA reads TGTGCCAGCAGCTTATCGTTACAGGCAGGACATGAGCAGTTCTTC. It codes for CASSLSLQAGHEQFF.

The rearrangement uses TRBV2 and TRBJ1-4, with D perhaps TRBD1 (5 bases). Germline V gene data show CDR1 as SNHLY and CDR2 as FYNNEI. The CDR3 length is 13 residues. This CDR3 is CATARAPNEKLFF. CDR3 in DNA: TGTGCGACAGCAAGGGCGCCCAATGAAAAACTGTTTTTT.

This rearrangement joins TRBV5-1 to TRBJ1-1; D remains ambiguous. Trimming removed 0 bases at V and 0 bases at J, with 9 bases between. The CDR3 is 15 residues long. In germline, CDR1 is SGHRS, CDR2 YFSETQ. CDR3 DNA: TGCGCCAGCAGCTTGGGGGCCAGCATGAACACTGAAGCTTTCTTT. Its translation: CASSLGASMNTEAFF.

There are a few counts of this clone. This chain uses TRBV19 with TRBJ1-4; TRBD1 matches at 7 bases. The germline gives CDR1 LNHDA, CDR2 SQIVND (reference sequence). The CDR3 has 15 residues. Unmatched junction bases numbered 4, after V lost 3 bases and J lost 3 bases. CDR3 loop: CASSIYGTANEKLFF. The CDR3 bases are TGTGCCAGTAGTATTTATGGGACAGCTAATGAAAAACTGTTTTTT.

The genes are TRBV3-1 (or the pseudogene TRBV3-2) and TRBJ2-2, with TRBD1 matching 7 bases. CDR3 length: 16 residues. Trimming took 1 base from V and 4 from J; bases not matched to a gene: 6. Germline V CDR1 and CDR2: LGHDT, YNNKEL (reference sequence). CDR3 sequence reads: CASSQGSGTVTGELFF. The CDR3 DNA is TGTGCCAGCAGCCAAGGCTCCGGGACAGTCACCGGGGAGCTGTTTTTT.

CDR3 in DNA: TGTGCCAGCTCACCATACGGGACAGGGACCAGGGAGCTGTTTTTT. It codes for CASSPYGTGTRELFF. The chain couples TRBV18 to TRBJ2-2; TRBD1 agrees at 9 bases. The CDR3 is 15 residues long. Trimming removed 2 bases from V and 9 bases from J; junction bases left unmatched: 7. Per the germline V gene, CDR1 is KGHSH and CDR2 is LQKENI.

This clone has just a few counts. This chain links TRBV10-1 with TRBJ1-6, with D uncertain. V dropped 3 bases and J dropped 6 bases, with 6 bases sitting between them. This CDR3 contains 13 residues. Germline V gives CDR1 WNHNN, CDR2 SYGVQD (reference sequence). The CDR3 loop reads CASSEAGNSPLHF. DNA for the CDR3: TGCGCCAGCAGTGAAGCGGGTAATTCACCCCTCCACTTT.

CDR3 loop: CASSSSGFNQPQHF. DNA for the CDR3: TGTGCCAGCAGCTCATCGGGTTTCAATCAGCCCCAGCATTTT. The gene calls are TRBV7-9 and TRBJ1-5; D uncertain. The CDR3 is 14 amino acids. V lost 4 bases and J lost 3, with 10 bases in between. Germline-derived CDR1 and CDR2 are SEHNR and FQNEAQ (reference sequence).

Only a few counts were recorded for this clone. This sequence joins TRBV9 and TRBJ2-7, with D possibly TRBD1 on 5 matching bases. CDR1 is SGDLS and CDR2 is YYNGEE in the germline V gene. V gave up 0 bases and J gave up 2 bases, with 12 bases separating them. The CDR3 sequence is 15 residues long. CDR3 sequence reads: CASSVGEGATYEQYF. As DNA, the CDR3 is TGTGCCAGCAGCGTAGGCGAAGGGGCGACCTACGAGCAGTACTTC.

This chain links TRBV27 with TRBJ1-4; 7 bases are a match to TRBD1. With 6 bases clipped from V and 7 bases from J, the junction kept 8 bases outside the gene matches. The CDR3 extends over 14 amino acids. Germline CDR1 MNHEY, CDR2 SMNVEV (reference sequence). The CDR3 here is CASSRRDSREKLFF. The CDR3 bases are TGTGCCAGCAGCCGCCGGGACAGTCGTGAAAAACTGTTTTTT.

The CDR3 loop is CVISLGGDYSNQPQHF. The CDR3 bases are TGTGTTATAAGCTTGGGGGGAGATTATAGCAATCAGCCCCAGCATTTT. The V and J genes are TRBV5-5 and TRBJ1-5; a weak D match, TRBD1 (5 bases). CDR3 length equals 16 residues. Germline V gives CDR1 SGHKS, CDR2 YYEKEE (reference sequence).

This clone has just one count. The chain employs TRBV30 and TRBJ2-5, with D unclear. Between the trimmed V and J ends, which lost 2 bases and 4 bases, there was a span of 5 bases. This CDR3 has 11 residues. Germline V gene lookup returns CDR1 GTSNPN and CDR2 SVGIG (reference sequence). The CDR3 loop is CAWSLRETQYF. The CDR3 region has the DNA TGTGCCTGGAGTCTGAGAGAGACCCAGTACTTC.

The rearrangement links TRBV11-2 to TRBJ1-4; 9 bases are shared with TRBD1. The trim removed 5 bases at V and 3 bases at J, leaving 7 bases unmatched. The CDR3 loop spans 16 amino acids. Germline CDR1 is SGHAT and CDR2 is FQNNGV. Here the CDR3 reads CASSPLRDRANEKLFF. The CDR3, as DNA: TGTGCCAGCAGCCCACTCCGGGACAGGGCTAATGAAAAACTGTTTTTT.

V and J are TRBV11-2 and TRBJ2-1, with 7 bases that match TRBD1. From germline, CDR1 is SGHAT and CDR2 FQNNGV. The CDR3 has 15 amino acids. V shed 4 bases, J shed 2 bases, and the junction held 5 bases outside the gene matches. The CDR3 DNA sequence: TGTGCCAGCAGCTCCGACAGGGAAACCTACAATGAGCAGTTCTTC. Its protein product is CASSSDRETYNEQFF.

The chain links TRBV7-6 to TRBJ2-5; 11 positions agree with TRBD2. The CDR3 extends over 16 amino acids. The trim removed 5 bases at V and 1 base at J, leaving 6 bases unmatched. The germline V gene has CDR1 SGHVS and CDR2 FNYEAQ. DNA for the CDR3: TGTGCCAGCAGCGACCTAGCGGGGGGCCTCCAAGAGACCCAGTACTTC. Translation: CASSDLAGGLQETQYF.